This T cell receptor (beta chain) was sequenced during a study of cytomegalovirus exposure and HLA in healthy donors. Primers for the PCR totalled 60 Vbeta and 13 Jbeta. TCRdb's table, derived via immunoSEQ multiplex PCR, lists solely in-frame clones and lacks some. This sample has about 130,000 clones; roughly 75% occur once, and the top ten carry less than 6.5%. This sequence originates from a man aged 25-40 years in good health and CMV-seronegative. Sequences were obtained from PBMCs.

Written as DNA, the CDR3 is TGCGCCAGCAGCCAACAGGGGTGGACCGGGGAGCTGTTTTTT. Protein sequence: CASSQQGWTGELFF. The chain carries TRBV4-1 and TRBJ2-2; D perhaps matches TRBD1 (6 bases). The CDR3 extends over 14 amino acids. Germline CDR1 and CDR2: MGHRA and YSYEKL. The ends were cut back, 2 bases at V and 5 bases at J, with 9 bases in the middle.